What follows is one TCR beta chain and its context. The antigen remains unidentified. This CDR3 contains 18 residues. Germline V lookup: CDR1 LNHDA, CDR2 SQIVND (reference sequence). Trimming cost V 5 bases and J 0 bases; bases outside gene matches: 11. Profiling relied on immunoSEQ multiplex PCR, and the TCRdb table lists in-frame clones only, not all of them. The sample records about 59,000 clones, around 90% being singletons. These data originate in a study of T cells in localized non-small cell lung cancer. Study conclusions and caveats: Within adjacent lung there appeared a median around 60 of the top 100 tumor clones. Maximal T cell clonality occurred in uninvolved adjacent lung, with tumor ranking below it.

The chain is built from TRBV19 and TRBJ2-3; 10 nucleotides line up with TRBD2. The TCR originated in a man between 40 and 69 years old with stage I squamous cell lung carcinoma. Sequencing used peripheral blood, obtained before any cancer treatment. CDR3 residues: CASSLRGLAETSTDTQYF. The DNA for the CDR3 is TGTGCCAGTAGTCTTCGAGGACTAGCGGAAACTAGCACAGATACGCAGTATTTT. Combining the CDR3 with reference TRBV19 and TRBJ2-3 gives the whole variable domain DGGITQSPKYLFRKEGQNVTLSCEQNLNHDAMYWYRQDPGQGLRLIYYSQIVNDFQKGDIAEGYSVSREKKESFPLTVTSAQKNPTAFYLCASSLRGLAETSTDTQYFGPGTRLTVL.